This entry lists 19 T cell receptor beta chains sequenced from one sample in a study of identical twins. TCRdb reprocessed the 5' RACE reads with MiXCR, giving one entry per CDR3 protein. Of roughly 290,000 distinct CDR3 sequences in the sample, roughly 8.6% were seen once. Another study also made use of these data, one on yellow fever vaccine responses in identical twins.

Input material: CD8+ T cells sorted from blood. These receptors were taken from a woman aged 18-29 years in good health.

The V gene is TRBV4-3, the J gene TRBJ2-7; D is perhaps TRBD2 (5 bases). V lost 0 bases and J 1 base, leaving 13 bases between the germline ends. Germline-derived CDR1 and CDR2 are LGHNA and YSLEER. This CDR3 has 16 residues. For the CDR3, the DNA is TGCGCCAGCAGCCAAGACACGGGAAGCGGTTCCTACGAGCAGTACTTC. Protein product: CASSQDTGSGSYEQYF.

The J gene is TRBJ2-5, the V gene TRBV4-1; TRBD2 aligns across 8 bases. Germline V gene lookup returns CDR1 MGHRA and CDR2 YSYEKL. Unmatched junction bases numbered 15, after V lost 4 bases and J lost 5 bases. The CDR3 sequence is 17 residues long. This CDR3 reads CASSPRLAGLQLETQYF. The CDR3 DNA is TGCGCCAGCAGCCCGCGGCTAGCGGGTTTGCAGCTGGAGACCCAGTACTTC.

This clonotype turned up a few times. The V gene is TRBV7-8, the J gene TRBJ2-7; 9 positions agree with TRBD1. From germline, CDR1 is SGHVS and CDR2 FQNEAQ. V trimming: 3 bases; J trimming: 5 bases; junction bases outside the gene matches: 5. This CDR3 spans 14 amino acids. In DNA form, the CDR3 reads TGTGCCAGCAGCTTCGGGACAGGGCAGGACGAGCAGTACTTC. This codes for CASSFGTGQDEQYF.

The CDR3, as DNA: TGTGCCAGCAGTCCAGGCGAGAGCACCGGGGAGCTGTTTTTT. Translation gives CASSPGESTGELFF. The V call is TRBV12-3 or TRBV12-4, the J call TRBJ2-2; D gene ambiguous. Deletions cut 5 bases from V and 4 bases from J, with 11 bases between. This CDR3 has 14 residues.

This clonotype was observed at least ten times. V is TRBV7-9 and J is TRBJ2-7, with a weak D call TRBD1 (5 bases). The CDR3 runs to 13 residues. CDR1 SEHNR and CDR2 FQNEAQ come from the germline V gene (reference sequence). With 5 bases removed from V and 6 bases from J, the gap between germline ends came to 14 bases. Here the CDR3 reads CASSGAPAREQYF. The CDR3 bases are TGTGCCAGCAGCGGGGCCCCGGCTCGCGAGCAGTACTTC.

This clonotype was found a few times. The chain combines TRBV7-2 with TRBJ2-3, with D uncertain. Germline lookup yields CDR1 SGHTA and CDR2 FQGNSA. V lost 1 base to trimming and J lost 6 bases, with 8 bases between them. CDR3 length: 13 amino acids. The CDR3 is CASSLDTPDTQYF. The CDR3, as DNA: TGTGCCAGCAGCTTAGACACACCCGATACGCAGTATTTT.

This clonotype was recorded at least ten times. This sequence joins TRBV15 and TRBJ2-3; D unclear. The CDR3 covers 15 residues. The germline V and J ends were trimmed by 4 bases and 0 bases, with 11 bases remaining between them. In germline, CDR1 is LNHNV, CDR2 YYDKDF (reference sequence). The CDR3 coding sequence is TGTGCCACCAGCAAGGCCGCAGGCAGCACAGATACGCAGTATTTT. Translation gives CATSKAAGSTDTQYF.

J is TRBJ2-7 and V is TRBV10-3, with D perhaps assigned TRBD1 or TRBD2 (6 bases each). Germline V gene data show CDR1 as ENHRY and CDR2 as SYGVKD. V dropped 6 bases and J dropped 1 base, with 19 bases sitting between them. The CDR3 consists of 16 residues. The CDR3 DNA sequence: TGTGCCATCAGGCAGAACGGGGGCCCAATGTCCTACGAGCAGTACTTC. Translation: CAIRQNGGPMSYEQYF.

This clonotype appeared many times. The rearrangement links TRBV7-8 to TRBJ2-7; D might be TRBD2 (5 bases). The length of the CDR3 is 14 residues. The ends were cut back, 1 base at V and 1 base at J, with 8 bases in the middle. Germline loops: CDR1 SGHVS, CDR2 FQNEAQ. DNA of the CDR3: TGTGCCAGCAGCTTAGTTACGGGATCCTACGAGCAGTACTTC. It is translated as CASSLVTGSYEQYF. Full variable domain (outside the CDR3, taken from reference TRBV7-8 and TRBJ2-7): GAGVSQSPRYKVAKRGQDVALRCDPISGHVSLFWYQQALGQGPEFLTYFQNEAQLDKSGLPSDRFFAERPEGSVSTLKIQRTQQEDSAVYLCASSLVTGSYEQYFGPGTRLTVT.

DNA for the CDR3: TGTGCCAGCAGTTACCTAGCGGGAGTAGACGAGCAGTACTTC. As protein: CASSYLAGVDEQYF. The chain joins TRBV6-5 to TRBJ2-7; TRBD2 agrees at 10 bases. CDR3 length: 14 amino acids. With V trimmed by 2 bases and J by 5 bases, 3 bases remained unmatched. From germline, CDR1 is MNHEY and CDR2 SVGAGI.

This clonotype was observed many times. The chain uses TRBV5-6 and TRBJ2-5; D possibly matches TRBD1 or TRBD2 (5 bases each). CDR3 size: 15 residues. Per the germline V gene, CDR1 is SGHDT and CDR2 is YYEEEE. Trimming removed 3 bases from V and 3 bases from J, with 15 bases in between. CDR3 sequence: CASSYSGTEKETQYF. CDR3 coding DNA: TGTGCCAGCAGCTACTCCGGGACGGAGAAAGAGACCCAGTACTTC.

The table lists this clonotype with a few counts. This sequence joins TRBV3-1 and TRBJ1-6; D is ambiguous. This CDR3 is built from 17 residues. Trimming shortened V by 6 bases and J by 0 bases, and 15 bases separated the two germline ends. Germline CDR1 is LGHDT and CDR2 is YNNKEL (reference sequence). CDR3 in DNA: TGTGCCAGCAGACGTGAGGACGAGAGCTCCTATAATTCACCCCTCCACTTT. Its translation: CASRREDESSYNSPLHF.

This clonotype was counted between two and nine times. This chain links TRBV10-3 with TRBJ2-7; no reliable D call. The CDR3 has 16 residues. Between the trimmed V and J ends, which lost 2 bases and 2 bases, there was a span of 16 bases. The germline gives CDR1 ENHRY, CDR2 SYGVKD. The chain's CDR3 is CAISETVLSVAYEQYF. The CDR3 DNA sequence: TGTGCCATCAGTGAGACCGTCCTCAGCGTTGCCTACGAGCAGTACTTC.

Many counts were recorded for this clonotype. This rearrangement joins TRBV4-3 to TRBJ2-7; 11 nucleotides agree with TRBD1. The CDR3 length is 15 residues. With V trimmed by 4 bases and J by 2 bases, 4 bases remained unmatched. Germline V gene sequence: CDR1 LGHNA, CDR2 YSLEER. As DNA, the CDR3 is TGCGCCAGCAGCCCCGGGACAGGGGGACCCTACGAGCAGTACTTC. Translation: CASSPGTGGPYEQYF.

This clonotype has only a few counts. The chain joins TRBV21-1 to TRBJ2-1; TRBD2, as called in the table, went unchecked against the DNA. TRBV21-1 has pseudogene status. The length of the CDR3 is 16 residues. CDR3 loop: CASSLPCGLAGNEQFF. The CDR3 DNA reads TGTGCCAGCAGCTTACCGTGTGGACTAGCGGGAAATGAGCAGTTCTTC.

This chain uses TRBV27 with TRBJ2-7, with D hard to call. The CDR3 runs 11 residues. The germline gives CDR1 MNHEY, CDR2 SMNVEV (reference sequence). V dropped 9 bases and J dropped 5 bases, with 11 bases sitting between them. CDR3 sequence (DNA): TGTGCCAGTCGGCGGTCGAACGAGCAGTACTTC. It specifies CASRRSNEQYF.

This clonotype appeared many times. J is TRBJ2-5 and V is TRBV7-9; 7 bases are a match to TRBD2. Germline V CDR1 and CDR2: SEHNR, FQNEAQ (reference sequence). The CDR3 covers 15 residues. After removal of 3 bases from V and 1 base from J, the junction contained 5 bases not matched to a gene. Here the CDR3 reads CASSFMRGSQETQYF. The CDR3, as DNA: TGTGCCAGCAGCTTTATGCGGGGGTCCCAAGAGACCCAGTACTTC. The full variable domain, completed using reference TRBV7-9 and TRBJ2-5, is DTGVSQNPRHKITKRGQNVTFRCDPISEHNRLYWYRQTLGQGPEFLTYFQNEAQLEKSRLLSDRFSAERPKGSFSTLEIQRTEQGDSAMYLCASSFMRGSQETQYFGPGTRLLVL.

V is TRBV11-2 and J is TRBJ2-4, with 9 bases identical to TRBD2. Losses at the gene ends were 5 bases for V and 0 bases for J; bases not matched to a gene: 14. Germline V CDR1 and CDR2: SGHAT, FQNNGV. CDR3 length: 19 amino acids. CDR3 bases: TGTGCCAGCAGCCTCCTCGCCGGTAGACTAGCGGTAGCCAAAAACATTCAGTACTTC. Its translation is CASSLLAGRLAVAKNIQYF.

The rearrangement joins TRBV6-1 to TRBJ2-5; TRBD2 might be the D (5 bases). Germline V gene data show CDR1 as MNHNS and CDR2 as SASEGT. Deletions cut 7 bases from V and 2 bases from J, with 14 bases between. The CDR3 is 14 residues long. The DNA for the CDR3 is TGTGCCAGCACCGAAGGGAGAGCTCAAGAGACCCAGTACTTC. It is translated as CASTEGRAQETQYF.